The T cell receptor (beta chain) described here comes from a study of CD8+ T cells in alopecia areata. Findings and limits, study-wide: Lesional scalp, especially alopecia totalis/universalis, showed higher clonality than normal scalp.

A note on this clone: Its antigen is not known.

RNA extraction and reverse transcription yielded cDNA as sequencing template. Repertoires were generated with immunoSEQ multiplex PCR, while TCRdb's copy carries only in-frame clones and drops some. Among tens of thousands of clones, roughly 51% were seen once, and the ten largest hold around 5%. CD4+ and CD8+ T cells were sorted from PBMCs. V was shortened by 5 bases and J by 0 bases, with 9 bases between the two germline ends. The V gene's germline CDR1 is SGHNT and CDR2 YYREEE (reference sequence). CDR3 length equals 14 residues. Input material: NKG2D-high CD8+ T cells sorted from blood. The J gene is TRBJ2-1, the V gene TRBV5-4, with unresolved D. The receptor's source is a human donor with alopecia areata. The CDR3 region has the DNA TGTGCCAGCAGTCGGATCAGCTCCTACAATGAGCAGTTCTTC. Amino acid sequence: CASSRISSYNEQFF.